This T cell receptor (beta chain) was recovered during a study of T cell changes during pregnancy in multiple sclerosis. The CDR3 spans 17 residues. Germline assignment: CDR1 MDHEN and CDR2 SYDVKM. The V gene lost 7 bases and the J gene lost 6 bases, with 22 bases spanning the gap. Produced via immunoSEQ multiplex PCR; TCRdb's table is partial and in-frame only. The table has 55,000 to 85,000 clones, nearly 95% seen once. Sequencing used CD4+ T cells from peripheral blood mononuclear cells, obtained after pregnancy. V usage is TRBV28 and J usage is TRBJ1-6, with a possible D match to TRBD1 (6 bases). This receptor was obtained from a female donor with multiple sclerosis, enrolled in a pregnancy study. CDR3 protein: CASIKQGLLDRNSPLHF. The CDR3 nucleotides are TGTGCCAGCATAAAACAGGGATTACTTGATCGTAATTCACCCCTCCACTTT.